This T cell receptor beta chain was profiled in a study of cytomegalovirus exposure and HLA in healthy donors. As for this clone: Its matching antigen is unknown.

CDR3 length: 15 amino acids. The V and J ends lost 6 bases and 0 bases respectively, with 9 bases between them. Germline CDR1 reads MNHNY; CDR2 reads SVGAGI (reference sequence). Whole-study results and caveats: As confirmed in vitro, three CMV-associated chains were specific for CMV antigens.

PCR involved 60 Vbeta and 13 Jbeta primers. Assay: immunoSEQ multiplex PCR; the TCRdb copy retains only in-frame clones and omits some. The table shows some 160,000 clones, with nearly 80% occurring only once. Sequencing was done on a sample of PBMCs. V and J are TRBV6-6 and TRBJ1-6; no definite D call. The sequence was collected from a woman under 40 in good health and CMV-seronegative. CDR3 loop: CASRTGSSYNSPLHF. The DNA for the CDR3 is TGTGCCAGCAGGACGGGGAGCTCCTATAATTCACCCCTCCACTTT.